A selection of T cell receptor beta chains follows, all from one sample in a study of T cell changes during pregnancy in multiple sclerosis. Produced via immunoSEQ multiplex PCR; TCRdb's table is partial and in-frame only. The top ten clones hold 0.76% of a sample with over 90,000 clones, approximately 90% of them seen once. Sequenced here: peripheral blood, sampled in the second trimester of pregnancy. The receptors derive from a female donor in good health, enrolled as a control in a pregnancy study. CDR3s include the opening cysteine and the closing phenylalanine or tryptophan. Each record gives: V gene, J gene, D gene, clone size, CDR3 DNA, CDR3 protein. A D gene is named only where the DNA matches it firmly. Where a row states a size, it is once, few, many or the class of an expanded clone; other rows omit it.

TRBV5-4,TRBJ2-3,TRBD1,once,TGTGCCAGCAGGCAGGGGACAGGGATGAGCACAGATACGCAGTATTTT,CASRQGTGMSTDTQYF
TRBV6-6,TRBJ2-1,TRBD1,.,TGTGCCAGCAGCGAAGGGGGCTATGAGCAGTTCTTC,CASSEGGYEQFF
TRBV18,TRBJ2-7,TRBD1,.,TGTGCCAGCTCACCAAACGGACAGGGGGGGAGCGACGAGCAGTACTTC,CASSPNGQGGSDEQYF
TRBV4-3,TRBJ1-6,.,.,TGCGCCAGCAGCCAAGATTCCTCGTCGGGGAGAGAAAATTCACCCCTCCACTTT,CASSQDSSSGRENSPLHF
TRBV18,TRBJ2-5,.,.,TGTGCCAGCTTCGACAGGCGAGAGGGAGAGACCCAGTACTTC,CASFDRREGETQYF
TRBV5-1,TRBJ1-1,.,.,TGCGCCAGCAGGCGGGGGATGAACACTGAAGCTTTCTTT,CASRRGMNTEAFF
TRBV6-5,TRBJ2-1,TRBD2,once,TGTGCCAGCAGGGGGAGACTAGCGGACCGCAATGAGCAGTTCTTC,CASRGRLADRNEQFF
TRBV19,TRBJ2-3,.,.,TGTGCCAGTAGTCCCTCCGACGGGGGAGCCAGGAATACGCAGTATTTT,CASSPSDGGARNTQYF
TRBV7-2,TRBJ2-7,TRBD1,.,TGTGCCAGCAGTCTCGACAGGGTAGAATACGAGCAGTACTTC,CASSLDRVEYEQYF
TRBV7-2,TRBJ1-6,.,.,TGTGCCAGCAGCCCGGACAGCTCCGGTAATTCACCCCTCCACTTT,CASSPDSSGNSPLHF
TRBV11-3,TRBJ2-1,TRBD1,.,TGTGCCAGCAGCTCCAGCTGGGCACTTCACAGGGGTCGCACCTACAATGAGCAGTTCTTC,CASSSSWALHRGRTYNEQFF
TRBV10-3,TRBJ1-4,.,.,TGTGCCATCAGTGAGTCGTTAAGGGGAGGTGAAAAACTGTTTTTT,CAISESLRGGEKLFF
TRBV5-1,TRBJ1-2,.,.,TGCGCCAGCAGCTTGCAGGCAGGGCTTACTAACTATGGCTACACCTTC,CASSLQAGLTNYGYTF
TRBV19,TRBJ2-6,TRBD2,.,TGTGCCAGTAGTATAGGGGAGGGCTCTGGGGCCAACGTCCTGACTTTC,CASSIGEGSGANVLTF
TRBV2,TRBJ1-2,TRBD1,.,TGTGCCAGCAGGACAGGGTATGGCTACACCTTC,CASRTGYGYTF
TRBV7-8,TRBJ2-1,TRBD2,.,TGTGCCAGCAGCTTAGATCCGCGGGGGGGCCATGAGCAGTTCTTC,CASSLDPRGGHEQFF
TRBV4-3,TRBJ1-2,TRBD1,.,TGCGCCAGCAGCTTCGTTAGCGGACAGGATGGCCGCTACACCTTC,CASSFVSGQDGRYTF
TRBV7-6,TRBJ2-7,.,.,TGTGCCAGCAGCTTAGTTTCAGGGGACTACGAGCAGTACTTC,CASSLVSGDYEQYF
TRBV5-4,TRBJ2-7,TRBD1,.,TGTGCCAGCAGCCCCTCCCGGGACAGGGTCTCCTACGAGCAGTACTTC,CASSPSRDRVSYEQYF
TRBV5-4,TRBJ1-2,TRBD1,.,TGTGCCAGCAGCTTGGGGGGACAGTTCTATGGCTACACCTTC,CASSLGGQFYGYTF
TRBV23-1,TRBJ2-1,.,.,TGCGCCAGCAGTCAAAAAACTAGCCTACCCTACAATGAGCAGTTCTTC,CASSQKTSLPYNEQFF
TRBV27,TRBJ2-3,TRBD2,.,TGTGCCAGCAGTTTCTCGTCTAGCGGGAGTGGCACAGATACGCAGTATTTT,CASSFSSSGSGTDTQYF
TRBV5-1,TRBJ2-1,TRBD2,once,TGCGCCAGCAGCTTGGCGGGTAGCGGGAGGGGCTACAATGAGCAGTTCTTC,CASSLAGSGRGYNEQFF
TRBV10-1,TRBJ2-5,.,.,TGCGCCAGCAGTGAGTCGACACGTGGGGAGACCCAGTACTTC,CASSESTRGETQYF
TRBV30,TRBJ1-1,.,.,TGTGCCTGGAGTGTACAAAAGGCTTTCTTT,CAWSVQKAFF
TRBV6-5,TRBJ2-5,TRBD2,.,TGTGCCAGCAGTTCCCCCAGGGACTACCCCGGGGAGACCCAGTACTTC,CASSSPRDYPGETQYF
TRBV15,TRBJ2-5,.,.,TGTGCCACCAGCAGAGACCCGCTGGTAGGCAGGGACCAAGAGACCCAGTACTTC,CATSRDPLVGRDQETQYF
TRBV4-1,TRBJ1-2,.,.,TGCGCCAGCAGCCCTGAGGAAAACGGACTTGAACGAGGACTTTATAACTATGGCTACACCTTC,CASSPEENGLERGLYNYGYTF
TRBV7-6,TRBJ1-5,.,.,TGTGCCAGCAGCTCGAGGGCAGGGGGCAATCAGCCCCAGCATTTT,CASSSRAGGNQPQHF
TRBV28,TRBJ2-1,.,.,TGTGCCAGCAGTGATTCGGGACTCGTCTCCTACAATGAGCAGTTCTTC,CASSDSGLVSYNEQFF
TRBV18,TRBJ1-1,.,.,TGTGCCAGCTCACCTTATGGACAGGAAGCTTTCTTT,CASSPYGQEAFF
TRBV5-1,TRBJ1-1,.,few,TGCGCCAGCAGCCCGGGTCGTTCATCCCACACTGAAGCTTTCTTT,CASSPGRSSHTEAFF
TRBV28,TRBJ1-2,.,.,TGTGCCAGCAACCCGGGGGGGTATGGCTACACCTTC,CASNPGGYGYTF
TRBV19,TRBJ1-4,.,.,TGTGCCCCAGGCCACAGGGCTAGATGTGAAAAACTGTTTTTT,CAPGHRARCEKLFF
TRBV4-1,TRBJ1-1,.,.,TGCGCCAGCAGCTTCCCTAGAACCGGGAACACTGAAGCTTTCTTT,CASSFPRTGNTEAFF
TRBV9,TRBJ1-2,.,.,TGTGCCAGCAGCGTAACAGGGACCGCAGAGCGCTATGGCTACACCTTC,CASSVTGTAERYGYTF
TRBV7-2,TRBJ1-2,.,.,TGTGCCAGCAGCACCCGGGGTCATGGCTACACCTTC,CASSTRGHGYTF
TRBV25-1,TRBJ2-3,.,.,TGTGCCAGCAGCCAGACTCGAAATACGCAGTATTTT,CASSQTRNTQYF
TRBV5-1,TRBJ1-5,.,.,TGCGCCAGCAGCTTGGAAGCAGGAGGTCATCAGCCCCAGCATTTT,CASSLEAGGHQPQHF
TRBV5-1,TRBJ1-1,.,.,TGCGCCAGCAGCTTGGGCCTGGGAGGGGGGAACACTGAAGCTTTCTTT,CASSLGLGGGNTEAFF
TRBV15,TRBJ1-2,TRBD1,.,TGTGCCACCAGCAACGACAGGGTGGGAGGCGGCTACACCTTC,CATSNDRVGGGYTF
TRBV27,TRBJ1-1,.,.,TGTGCCAGCAGTGAACAGGGAATGAATCTTGAAGCTTTCTTT,CASSEQGMNLEAFF
TRBV19,TRBJ2-7,TRBD2,.,TGTGCCAGTAGTAGCTTGACTAGCGAAGGGGGCGAGCAGTACTTC,CASSSLTSEGGEQYF
TRBV30,TRBJ2-2,TRBD1,.,TGTGCCTGGACCACCATCGGGGGACAGGGGGCCACCGGGGAGCTGTTTTTT,CAWTTIGGQGATGELFF
TRBV25-1,TRBJ1-2,TRBD1,.,TGTGCCAGCAGGGGGAGACAGGGACTTACCGGTGGCTACACCTTC,CASRGRQGLTGGYTF
TRBV7-8,TRBJ2-3,.,.,TGTGCCAGCAGCTTCCTAGCGTCTAGCACAGATACGCAGTATTTT,CASSFLASSTDTQYF
TRBV6-1,TRBJ1-5,.,.,TGTGCCAGCAGTGAGGGGGGGGCTCGGGAAAATCAGCCCCAGCATTTT,CASSEGGARENQPQHF
TRBV19,TRBJ2-1,.,.,TGTGCCAGTAGAGATGGACTCGCCCTCTCCTACAATGAGCAGTTCTTC,CASRDGLALSYNEQFF
TRBV29-1,TRBJ1-2,.,.,TGCAGCGTTTCGTCAGGGCCTAACTATGGCTACACCTTC,CSVSSGPNYGYTF
TRBV5-1,TRBJ1-4,.,.,TGCGCCAGCAGCTCAGGCGGGACCGGAGGTTCGTTTCGTGAAAAACTGTTTTTT,CASSSGGTGGSFREKLFF